One and the same sample provided the 26 T cell receptor beta chains below, sequenced in a study of cytomegalovirus exposure and HLA in healthy donors. The study ran its PCR with 60 Vbeta and 13 Jbeta primers. Here immunoSEQ multiplex PCR was the method, and the copy in TCRdb shows in-frame clones only, minus some. The table shows around 130,000 clones, with 65% to 90% occurring only once. Material: PBMCs. The receptors stem from a female donor in good health and CMV-seronegative.

The chain recombines TRBV27 with TRBJ2-1, with D unclear. The length of the CDR3 is 13 residues. Germline values: CDR1 MNHEY, CDR2 SMNVEV (reference sequence). With 3 bases removed from V and 6 bases from J, the gap between germline ends came to 9 bases. CDR3 DNA sequence: TGTGCCAGCAGTTTTGGCACGGGCAATGAGCAGTTCTTC. It yields the protein CASSFGTGNEQFF.

The chain is built from TRBV28 and TRBJ2-7; 8 positions agree with TRBD1. Germline V CDR1 and CDR2: MDHEN, SYDVKM. The CDR3 spans 14 residues. V lost 6 bases, J lost 6 bases, and 10 bases stayed unmatched. CDR3 DNA: TGTGCCAGCAGGGACAGGGTGCCACCCTTCGAGCAGTACTTC. Amino acid sequence: CASRDRVPPFEQYF.

The rearrangement joins TRBV29-1 to TRBJ2-7; tentative D call: TRBD1 (6 bases). V was trimmed by 4 bases and J by 7 bases, leaving 14 bases between them. This CDR3 region has 12 residues. Germline CDR1 reads SQVTM; CDR2 reads ANQGSEA. CDR3 sequence reads: CSVVVLRGEQYF. DNA of the CDR3: TGCAGCGTTGTCGTCCTAAGGGGGGAGCAGTACTTC.

The chain links TRBV6-5 to TRBJ2-2; 7 positions agree with TRBD1. The junction had 10 bases not matched to a gene; V was cut back by 7 bases and J by 5 bases. Germline values: CDR1 MNHEY, CDR2 SVGAGI. The CDR3 sequence is 15 residues long. CDR3 residues: CASTPGQVGTGELFF. CDR3 bases: TGTGCCAGCACCCCAGGACAGGTCGGGACCGGGGAGCTGTTTTTT.

This clone was observed a few times. The gene calls are TRBV5-6 and TRBJ2-6; D is ambiguous. The V gene's germline CDR1 is SGHDT and CDR2 YYEEEE. There are 16 residues in the CDR3. V was trimmed by 0 bases and J by 3 bases, leaving 10 bases between them. CDR3 in amino acids: CASSLASLFGANVLTF. The CDR3 region has the DNA TGTGCCAGCAGCTTGGCTTCTCTGTTTGGGGCCAACGTCCTGACTTTC.

The rearrangement links TRBV2 to TRBJ2-4, with TRBD2 matching 12 bases. The CDR3 has 17 amino acids. Germline V gene lookup returns CDR1 SNHLY and CDR2 FYNNEI. V shed 4 bases and J 2 bases; nucleotides not matched to a gene: 6. Here the CDR3 reads CASSARLAGVSKNIQYF. CDR3 in DNA: TGTGCCAGCAGTGCGCGACTAGCGGGAGTTTCCAAAAACATTCAGTACTTC.

This clone occurred once. V usage is TRBV18 and J usage is TRBJ1-2; D call uncertain. The CDR3 extends over 15 amino acids. The V gene lost 1 base and the J gene lost 1 base, with 10 bases spanning the gap. Germline V gene lookup returns CDR1 KGHSH and CDR2 LQKENI. DNA of the CDR3: TGTGCCAGCTCACCACTTAGAGAAATTAACTATGGCTACACCTTC. Its translation is CASSPLREINYGYTF.

This clone was counted a few times. The rearrangement joins TRBV29-1 to TRBJ1-1; tentatively, D is TRBD1 (6 bases). Trimming pared 1 base from V and 6 bases from J, leaving 15 bases between. Germline values: CDR1 SQVTM, CDR2 ANQGSEA. This CDR3 spans 14 amino acids. For the CDR3, the DNA is TGCAGCGTTGAAGGGGGGGGGCTTGTATCTGAAGCTTTCTTT. Translated, it gives CSVEGGGLVSEAFF.

The V gene is TRBV30, the J gene TRBJ1-5, with D possibly matching TRBD1 (5 bases). CDR3 length equals 13 residues. Germline CDR1 GTSNPN, CDR2 SVGIG (reference sequence). V lost 3 bases and J lost 6, with 12 bases in between. The CDR3, as DNA: TGTGCCTGGAGCCAAGGGGATGGTCAGCCCCAGCATTTT. Translated: CAWSQGDGQPQHF.

V gene TRBV28 combines with J gene TRBJ1-4, with 11 bases that match TRBD1. The CDR3 is 15 residues long. With 6 bases clipped from V and 4 bases from J, the junction kept 4 bases outside the gene matches. In germline, CDR1 is MDHEN, CDR2 SYDVKM. CDR3 in amino acids: CASSRTGGGNEKLFF. CDR3 in DNA: TGTGCCAGCAGCAGGACAGGGGGCGGTAATGAAAAACTGTTTTTT.

The chain employs TRBV4-1 and TRBJ2-3; D ambiguous. This CDR3 is 14 amino acids long. V shed 1 base and J shed 3 bases, with 8 bases lying between them. Germline V CDR1 and CDR2: MGHRA, YSYEKL. CDR3 sequence reads: CASSQAVPTDTQYF. In DNA, the CDR3 is TGCGCCAGCAGCCAAGCGGTCCCGACAGATACGCAGTATTTT.

V gene TRBV14 combines with J gene TRBJ2-3; 12 bases fit TRBD2. Per the germline V gene, CDR1 is SGHDN and CDR2 is FVKESK. The V segment lost 4 bases and the J segment 1 base; nucleotides outside the gene matches: 3. The CDR3 totals 16 residues. The CDR3 DNA is TGTGCCAGCAGCCGACTAGCGGGAGCGGGCACAGATACGCAGTATTTT. Its translation is CASSRLAGAGTDTQYF.

V and J are TRBV28 and TRBJ1-5; D may be TRBD1 (5 bases). CDR1 is MDHEN, CDR2 SYDVKM, per germline. The CDR3 loop spans 13 amino acids. Trimming took off 10 bases at V and 2 bases at J, with 12 bases between the two ends. CDR3 in amino acids: CATTRGGNQPQHF. CDR3 DNA sequence: TGTGCCACCACGCGGGGCGGCAATCAGCCCCAGCATTTT.

The genes are TRBV6-1 and TRBJ1-5; 7 nucleotides line up with TRBD1. Trimming at V came to 1 base and at J to 4 bases, leaving 7 bases not matched to a gene. CDR1 is MNHNS and CDR2 is SASEGT in the germline V gene. The CDR3 is 16 residues long. The CDR3 DNA follows: TGTGCCAGCAGTGAAGATACAGGGGCGGGAAATCAGCCCCAGCATTTT. Protein product: CASSEDTGAGNQPQHF.

CDR3 DNA: TGTGCCAGCAGCTTAATTGGTAGTCAGCCCCAGCATTTT. Amino acids: CASSLIGSQPQHF. The chain links TRBV7-2 to TRBJ1-5, with D unclear. The CDR3 extends over 13 amino acids. Germline V lookup: CDR1 SGHTA, CDR2 FQGNSA. V lost 2 bases, J lost 6 bases, and 8 bases lay in between.

V gene TRBV5-1 combines with J gene TRBJ1-4; no definite D call. The CDR3 extends over 14 amino acids. V was shortened by 3 bases and J by 4 bases, with 10 bases between the two germline ends. Per the germline V gene, CDR1 is SGHRS and CDR2 is YFSETQ. CDR3 sequence reads: CASSWAGGNEKLFF. The CDR3, as DNA: TGCGCCAGCAGCTGGGCAGGAGGTAATGAAAAACTGTTTTTT.

The chain employs TRBV28 and TRBJ1-5; TRBD1 matches 9 bases. Per germline, CDR1 MDHEN and CDR2 SYDVKM. The CDR3 sequence is 16 residues long. The junction had 5 bases not matched to a gene; V was cut back by 1 base and J by 4 bases. The CDR3 DNA reads as TGTGCCAGCAGTTTATATAGGGACAGGGAAAATCAGCCCCAGCATTTT. It codes for CASSLYRDRENQPQHF.

This chain connects TRBV20-1 to TRBJ1-2; D is uncertain. Germline V gene lookup returns CDR1 DFQATT and CDR2 SNEGSKA (reference sequence). Trimming stripped 6 bases from V and 0 bases from J, with 5 bases between. CDR3 size: 11 residues. CDR3 region: CSAPANYGYTF. The CDR3, as DNA: TGCAGTGCCCCAGCTAACTATGGCTACACCTTC.

This clone was detected a few times. This chain uses TRBV6-5 with TRBJ1-5; D not certain. Germline V CDR1 and CDR2: MNHEY, SVGAGI. The germline V and J ends were trimmed by 0 bases and 11 bases, with 17 bases remaining between them. The CDR3 is 15 residues long. For the CDR3, the DNA is TGTGCCAGCAGTTACTCAGCCGAGACACTTTCGTCCCAGCATTTT. It specifies CASSYSAETLSSQHF.

The chain is built from TRBV7-9 and TRBJ2-1; tentatively, D is TRBD2 (6 bases). The CDR3 is 17 residues long. The germline CDR1 and CDR2 sequences are SEHNR and FQNEAQ (reference sequence). V lost 4 bases, J lost 7 bases, and 23 bases lay in between. The CDR3 region has the DNA TGTGCCAGCAGCTCTCCCCGAGCGGGCGTTGGTTTGAATGAGCAGTTCTTC. This translates into CASSSPRAGVGLNEQFF. The whole variable domain, filled in from reference TRBV7-9 and TRBJ2-1, reads DTGVSQNPRHKITKRGQNVTFRCDPISEHNRLYWYRQTLGQGPEFLTYFQNEAQLEKSRLLSDRFSAERPKGSFSTLEIQRTEQGDSAMYLCASSSPRAGVGLNEQFFGPGTRLTVL.

This clone was seen only a few times. The J gene is TRBJ1-1, the V gene TRBV14; D gene uncertain. The CDR3 is made up of 14 amino acids. Germline CDR1 and CDR2: SGHDN and FVKESK. Trimming shortened V by 3 bases and J by 1 base, and 9 bases separated the two germline ends. CDR3 amino acids: CASSHTTGNTEAFF. In DNA form, the CDR3 reads TGTGCCAGCAGCCACACTACGGGGAACACTGAAGCTTTCTTT.

The chain uses TRBV18 and TRBJ1-1; D is possibly TRBD1 (5 bases). Deletions cut 0 bases from V and 6 bases from J, with 11 bases between. Germline V gene data show CDR1 as KGHSH and CDR2 as LQKENI. The CDR3 consists of 14 residues. The CDR3 spells CASSPPPGKPEAFF. The CDR3 bases are TGTGCCAGCTCACCACCTCCAGGGAAGCCTGAAGCTTTCTTT.

J is TRBJ2-1 and V is TRBV10-3; TRBD2 matches at 7 bases. CDR3 size: 15 residues. V shed 4 bases and J 7 bases; nucleotides not matched to a gene: 10. Germline V gives CDR1 ENHRY, CDR2 SYGVKD. CDR3 coding DNA: TGTGCCATCAGTGGACTGGCGGGAGTAGCGAATGAGCAGTTCTTC. It translates to CAISGLAGVANEQFF.

The CDR3 spells CASRLRDYREDEQFF. The CDR3 DNA is TGTGCCAGCAGACTCCGGGACTACCGAGAGGATGAGCAGTTCTTC. This chain links TRBV2 with TRBJ2-1, with 7 bases lining up with TRBD2. Germline-derived CDR1 and CDR2 are SNHLY and FYNNEI. V was clipped by 6 bases and J by 8 bases; unmatched bases: 13. This CDR3 is built from 15 residues. Full variable domain (rest looked up from reference TRBV2 and TRBJ2-1): EPEVTQTPSHQVTQMGQEVILRCVPISNHLYFYWYRQILGQKVEFLVSFYNNEISEKSEIFDDQFSVERPDGSNFTLKIRSTKLEDSAMYFCASRLRDYREDEQFFGPGTRLTVL.

The rearrangement uses TRBV5-5 and TRBJ2-7; D remains unclear. The CDR3 contains 14 residues. Germline CDR1 is SGHKS and CDR2 is YYEKEE (reference sequence). Trimming shortened V by 2 bases and J by 7 bases, and 16 bases separated the two germline ends. The CDR3 loop is CASSFSPQPSEQYF. CDR3 nucleotides: TGTGCCAGCAGCTTCTCCCCACAGCCATCTGAGCAGTACTTC.

This clone was counted only a few times. This chain joins TRBV10-3 and TRBJ2-7; no reliable D call. This CDR3 spans 13 amino acids. Trimming took off 5 bases at V and 0 bases at J, with 8 bases between the two ends. Germline CDR1 is ENHRY and CDR2 is SYGVKD. CDR3 DNA: TGTGCCATCAGTTTCACTTCCTCCTACGAGCAGTACTTC. Amino acid sequence: CAISFTSSYEQYF.